This paragraph covers one T cell receptor (beta chain) sequence. This clone's antigen is unknown. Base qualities are missing; no much larger clone stands one base away. The data are from a study of blood T cell repertoires in COVID-19 (dated by TCRdb to the early 2020s). As for the study more broadly: Collaborator samples came from the United States, Italy and Spain and covered acute and convalescent phases of COVID-19. Subjects who had been exposed to COVID-19, were actively infected with it, or had recovered from it provided the deeply sampled blood TCRbeta repertoires that made up the dataset. Where available, HLA class I and class II types were obtained from metadata supplied by the sample provider rather than from assay-based typing. A de-identified subject ID, COVID-19 status, age in years and sex were almost always included in the sample metadata. The prospective study material was composed of cDNA or gDNA derived from T cells, B-cell-depleted T cells, or PBMCs. The repertoires were released in a freely available public database meant as a resource for research on the immune response to SARS-CoV-2. The samples were drawn from the first 160 participants of the ongoing ImmuneRACE study and from over a thousand subjects provided by 6 global collaborators. The investigation overall reported the following: Clinical and demographic metadata were provided uncurated, with the amount varying by source and participant.

TCRbeta CDR3 regions were amplified from genomic DNA using the immunoSEQ Assay, a bias-controlled multiplex PCR. The source study handled its data this way. The number of nucleated cells in each sample was estimated from the amplification of reference gene primers within the assay. To quantify the absolute abundance of each unique TCRbeta CDR3 rearrangement, sequence reads were collapsed and filtered. For each sample, productive Simpson clonality was calculated as the square root of Simpson's diversity index over productive rearrangements. As stored in TCRdb, this immuneACCESS dataset retains in-frame rearrangements with V and J assigned. A fraction of the clones does not appear; measured against another copy, unresolved V genes explain less than half of the discrepancy, and the remainder lacks a known reason. Clonal size and the V and J genes are those of that table, whereas D and trimming came from the DNA. This sample holds a few hundred thousand clones; 70% to 90% were observed only once. Clones ranked in the top ten supply under 6.5% of the sample.

Participants in the prospective study were aged about 18 to 90 years, lived in some 24 United States geographic areas, and enrolled through a virtual design. In the prospective study, cohorts were assigned on the basis of participant-reported clinical history obtained from a screening survey and a study questionnaire. Recovered participants in ImmuneRACE Cohort 3 were defined by two consecutive negative NP/OP PCR tests, clearance by a healthcare professional, or resolution of symptoms. Mobile phlebotomists in the prospective study collected whole blood, serum and a nasopharyngeal or oropharyngeal swab from every participant. Additional blood draws and questionnaires over an approximately two-month period could optionally be provided by prospective study participants. Before DNA extraction, blood samples from the prospective study were shipped at room temperature or frozen. The specimen sequenced was PBMCs or T cells enriched from blood (not recorded which). The origin of this receptor is a woman aged 25 to 39 who had recovered from COVID-19.

The CDR3 region has the sequence CSVEDVGQGYTF. The DNA is TGCAGCGTTGAAGATGTGGGACAGGGCTACACCTTC. This chain is built from TRBV29-1 and TRBJ1-2; TRBD1 agrees with 7 junctional bases. Clipping removes 0 bases from V and 8 bases from J, with 3 as the unmatched junction base count. Including the terminal cysteine and phenylalanine, the CDR3 comprises 12 residues. Left in the record is the CDR3 DNA by itself, 36 bases read in frame from the first base. CDR1 SQVTM and CDR2 ANQGSEA are derived from the germline V gene.